This TCR beta chain was retrieved from a study of blood T cells in healthy people across ages. Study-wide results and caveats: With naive T cell percentage, TCR beta diversity showed a strong correlation. TCR beta diversity, measured per million T cells, fell in a roughly linear way with age. The CMV status of each donor remained undetermined, and this could have confounded shifts in expanded clonotypes.

Concerning this clonotype: What it binds is unknown.

There are 13 residues in the CDR3. Germline assignment: CDR1 DFQATT and CDR2 SNEGSKA (reference sequence). V was trimmed by 1 base and J by 4 bases, leaving 10 bases between them. Through a sample-barcoded 5' primer and a J-beta primer mix, a second PCR was run for about 6 to 11 cycles. At least 2.5 million CDR3-containing paired-end reads were obtained per sample. TCRdb recomputed calls from the 5' RACE reads with MiXCR, one row per CDR3 protein. The repertoire includes 630,000 or so distinct CDR3 sequences, approximately 31% of them detected once, and 15% sits in the top ten. This chain uses TRBV20-1 with TRBJ2-5, with D possibly being TRBD1 (6 bases). The sequence was obtained from a woman of 80 years or more in good health. Sequenced input: blood. The CDR3 sequence is CSARVTGIETQYF. CDR3 bases: TGCAGTGCTAGAGTGACAGGAATAGAGACCCAGTACTTC.